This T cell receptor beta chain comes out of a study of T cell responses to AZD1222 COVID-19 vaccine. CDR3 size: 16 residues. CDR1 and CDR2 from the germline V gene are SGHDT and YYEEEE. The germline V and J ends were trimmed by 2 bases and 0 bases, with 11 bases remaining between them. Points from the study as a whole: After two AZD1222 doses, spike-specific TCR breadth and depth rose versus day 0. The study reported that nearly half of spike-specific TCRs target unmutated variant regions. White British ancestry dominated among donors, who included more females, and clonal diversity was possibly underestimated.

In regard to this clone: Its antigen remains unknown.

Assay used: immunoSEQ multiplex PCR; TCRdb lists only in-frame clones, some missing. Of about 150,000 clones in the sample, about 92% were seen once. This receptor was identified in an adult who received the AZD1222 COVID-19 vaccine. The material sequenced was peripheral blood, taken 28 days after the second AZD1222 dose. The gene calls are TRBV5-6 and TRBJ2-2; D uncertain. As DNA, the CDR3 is TGTGCCAGCAGCTTTTATAACAATCCGAACACCGGGGAGCTGTTTTTT. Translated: CASSFYNNPNTGELFF.